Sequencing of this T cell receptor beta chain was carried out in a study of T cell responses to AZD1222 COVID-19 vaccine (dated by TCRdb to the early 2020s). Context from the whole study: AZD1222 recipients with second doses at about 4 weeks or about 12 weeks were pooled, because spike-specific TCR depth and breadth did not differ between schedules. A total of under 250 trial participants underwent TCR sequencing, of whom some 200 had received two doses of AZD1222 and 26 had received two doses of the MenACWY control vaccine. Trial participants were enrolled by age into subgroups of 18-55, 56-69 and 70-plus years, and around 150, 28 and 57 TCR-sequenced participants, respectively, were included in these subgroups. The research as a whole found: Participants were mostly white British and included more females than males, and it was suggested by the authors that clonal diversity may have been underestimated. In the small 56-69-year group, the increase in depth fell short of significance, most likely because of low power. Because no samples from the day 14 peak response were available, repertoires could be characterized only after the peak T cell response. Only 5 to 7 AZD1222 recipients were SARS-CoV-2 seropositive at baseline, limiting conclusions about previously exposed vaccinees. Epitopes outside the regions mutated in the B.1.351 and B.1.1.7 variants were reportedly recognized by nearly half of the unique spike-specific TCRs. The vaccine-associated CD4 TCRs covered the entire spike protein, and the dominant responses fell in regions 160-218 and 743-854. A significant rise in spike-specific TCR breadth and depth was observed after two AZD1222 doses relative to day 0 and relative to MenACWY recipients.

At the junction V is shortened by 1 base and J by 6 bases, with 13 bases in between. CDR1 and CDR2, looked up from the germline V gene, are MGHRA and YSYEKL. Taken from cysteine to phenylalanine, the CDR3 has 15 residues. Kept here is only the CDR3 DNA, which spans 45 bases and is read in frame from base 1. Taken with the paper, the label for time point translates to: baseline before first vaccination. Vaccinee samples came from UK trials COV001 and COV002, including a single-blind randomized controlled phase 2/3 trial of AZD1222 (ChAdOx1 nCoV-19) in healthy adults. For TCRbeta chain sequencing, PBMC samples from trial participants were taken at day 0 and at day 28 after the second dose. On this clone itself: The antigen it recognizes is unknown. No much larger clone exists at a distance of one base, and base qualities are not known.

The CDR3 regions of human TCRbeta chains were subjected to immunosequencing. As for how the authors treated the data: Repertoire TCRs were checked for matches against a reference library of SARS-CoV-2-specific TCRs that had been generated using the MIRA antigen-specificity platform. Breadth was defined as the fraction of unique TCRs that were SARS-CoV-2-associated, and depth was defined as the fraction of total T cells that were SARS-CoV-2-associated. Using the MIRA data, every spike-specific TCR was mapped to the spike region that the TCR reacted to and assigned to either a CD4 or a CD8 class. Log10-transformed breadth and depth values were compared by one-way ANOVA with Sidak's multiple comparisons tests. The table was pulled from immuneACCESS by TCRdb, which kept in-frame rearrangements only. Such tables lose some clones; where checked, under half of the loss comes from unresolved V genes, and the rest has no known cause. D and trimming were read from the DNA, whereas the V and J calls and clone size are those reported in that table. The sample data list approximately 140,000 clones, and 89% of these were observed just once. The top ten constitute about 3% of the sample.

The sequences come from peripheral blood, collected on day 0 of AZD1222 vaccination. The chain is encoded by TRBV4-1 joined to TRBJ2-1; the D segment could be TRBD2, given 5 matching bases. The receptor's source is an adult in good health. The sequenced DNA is TGCGCCAGCAGCCAAGGAACCGGGATCCTCAATGAGCAGTTCTTC. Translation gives CASSQGTGILNEQFF.